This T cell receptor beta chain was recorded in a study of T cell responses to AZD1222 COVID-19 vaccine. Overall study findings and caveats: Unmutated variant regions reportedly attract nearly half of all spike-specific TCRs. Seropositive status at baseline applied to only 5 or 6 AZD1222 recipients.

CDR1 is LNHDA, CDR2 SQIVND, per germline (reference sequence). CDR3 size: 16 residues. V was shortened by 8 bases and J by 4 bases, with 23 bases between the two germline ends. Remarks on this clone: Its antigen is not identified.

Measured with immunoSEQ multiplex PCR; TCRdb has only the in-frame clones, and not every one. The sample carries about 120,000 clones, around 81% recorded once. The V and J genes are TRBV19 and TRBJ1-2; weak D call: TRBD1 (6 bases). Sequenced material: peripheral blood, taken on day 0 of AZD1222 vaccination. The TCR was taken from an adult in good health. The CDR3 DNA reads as TGTGCCAGTGACGAAAGCGGAGGCAGGGGCGTCTATGGCTACACCTTC. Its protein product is CASDESGGRGVYGYTF.